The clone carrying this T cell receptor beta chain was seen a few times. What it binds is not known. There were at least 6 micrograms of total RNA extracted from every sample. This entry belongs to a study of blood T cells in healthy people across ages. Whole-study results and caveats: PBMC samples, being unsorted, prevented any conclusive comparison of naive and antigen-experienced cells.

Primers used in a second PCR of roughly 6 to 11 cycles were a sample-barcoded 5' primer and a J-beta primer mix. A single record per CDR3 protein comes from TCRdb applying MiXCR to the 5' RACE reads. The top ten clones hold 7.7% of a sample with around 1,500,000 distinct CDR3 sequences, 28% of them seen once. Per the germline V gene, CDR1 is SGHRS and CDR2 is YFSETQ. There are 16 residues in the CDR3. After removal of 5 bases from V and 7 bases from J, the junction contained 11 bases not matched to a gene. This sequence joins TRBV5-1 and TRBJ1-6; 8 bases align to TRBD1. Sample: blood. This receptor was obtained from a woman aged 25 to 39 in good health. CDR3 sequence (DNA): TGCGCCAGCAGTACGTCCGGGACAGGTATCAATTCACCCCTCCACTTT. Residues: CASSTSGTGINSPLHF.